The rows below give T cell receptor beta chains drawn from one sample of a study of blood T cell repertoires in COVID-19. Produced via immunoSEQ multiplex PCR; TCRdb's table is partial and in-frame only. The repertoire holds about 200,000 clones, with 75% to 85% as singletons. The material sequenced was peripheral blood. Receptor source: a woman in her 40s with COVID-19, enrolled during active disease. The CDR3 runs from the conserved cysteine through the conserved F or W. Fields, in order: CDR3 length, D gene, V gene, J gene, clone size, CDR3 protein, CDR3 DNA. The D gene is left open where the match is weak. Size tells how often a clone was seen (once, few, many) or the class of an expanded clone, and some rows leave it out.

>14|-|TRBV19|TRBJ1-4|-
CASSIRRSNEKLFF
TGTGCCAGTAGTATTAGGAGGTCAAATGAAAAACTGTTTTTT
>14|-|TRBV9|TRBJ2-2|few
CASSSGTYTGELFF
TGTGCCAGCAGCTCGGGGACTTACACCGGGGAGCTGTTTTTT
>15|TRBD1|TRBV6-6|TRBJ1-6|few
CASSYGTEVSSPLHF
TGTGCCAGCAGTTATGGGACAGAAGTTTCCTCACCCCTCCACTTT
>15|-|TRBV27|TRBJ2-7|-
CASSLVLAQPYEQYF
TGTGCCAGCAGTTTAGTCCTAGCGCAACCCTACGAGCAGTACTTC
>12|TRBD1|TRBV29-1|TRBJ1-2|-
CSVDRGQGGYTF
TGCAGCGTCGACAGGGGGCAAGGTGGCTACACCTTC
>14|TRBD1|TRBV27|TRBJ1-1|-
CASRPGQGNTEAFF
TGTGCCAGCAGACCGGGACAGGGGAACACTGAAGCTTTCTTT
>14|-|TRBV10-2|TRBJ1-6|-
CASHYNDYDSPLHF
TGCGCCAGTCACTACAACGACTACGATTCACCCCTCCACTTT
>12|-|TRBV19|TRBJ2-2|-
CASSSQGGELFF
TGTGCCAGTAGTTCACAGGGTGGGGAGCTGTTTTTT
>13|-|TRBV18|TRBJ1-4|-
CASSQQGNEKLFF
TGTGCCAGCTCCCAACAGGGTAATGAAAAACTGTTTTTT
>14|TRBD1|TRBV7-2|TRBJ1-4|-
CASSPAGGSRKLFF
TGTGCCAGCAGCCCCGCAGGGGGCAGTCGAAAACTGTTTTTT
>16|TRBD1|TRBV5-1|TRBJ1-6|few
CASSSTGAPDNSPLHF
TGCGCCAGCAGCTCGACAGGGGCCCCCGATAATTCACCCCTCCACTTT
>13|TRBD2|TRBV7-9|TRBJ2-5|-
CASKKLAAETQYF
TGTGCCAGTAAGAAACTAGCGGCGGAGACCCAGTACTTC
>14|TRBD1|TRBV7-2|TRBJ2-7|-
CASTPGTGKGEQYF
TGTGCCAGCACCCCCGGGACAGGGAAAGGCGAGCAGTACTTC
>17|-|TRBV7-2|TRBJ2-6|once
CASSLIPYFSGANVLTF
TGTGCCAGCAGCTTAATTCCGTATTTCTCTGGGGCCAACGTCCTGACTTTC
>14|-|TRBV10-1|TRBJ2-1|few
CASSEAASYNEQFF
TGCGCCAGCAGTGAAGCGGCGTCCTACAATGAGCAGTTCTTC
>15|-|TRBV9|TRBJ2-1|-
CASSRQLDLYNEQFF
TGTGCCAGCAGCCGACAGTTGGATCTTTACAATGAGCAGTTCTTC
>16|TRBD1|TRBV11-2|TRBJ1-4|-
CASSLEMGQPNEKLFF
TGTGCCAGCAGCTTAGAGATGGGACAGCCTAATGAAAAACTGTTTTTT
>11|-|TRBV30|TRBJ2-7|-
CAWSRPYEQYF
TGTGCCTGGAGCAGGCCCTACGAGCAGTACTTC
>13|TRBD1|TRBV19|TRBJ1-1|many
CASSIPWTGEAFF
TGTGCCAGTAGTATACCTTGGACAGGAGAAGCTTTCTTT
>13|-|TRBV6-1|TRBJ1-2|-
CASSETDIYGYTF
TGTGCCAGCAGTGAAACGGACATCTATGGCTACACCTTC
>15|-|TRBV9|TRBJ2-5|-
CASSHEGGSQETQYF
TGTGCCAGCAGTCACGAGGGGGGGTCCCAAGAGACCCAGTACTTC
>15|TRBD2|TRBV9|TRBJ2-3|-
CASSESSGGRDTQYF
TGTGCCAGCAGCGAATCCAGCGGGGGGCGAGATACGCAGTATTTT
>17|-|TRBV15|TRBJ1-3|once
CATSRGRGPPLGNTIYF
TGTGCCACCAGCAGAGGACGGGGTCCCCCTCTTGGAAACACCATATATTTT
>12|TRBD2|TRBV2|TRBJ2-7|-
CASSGLADEQYF
TGTGCCAGCAGTGGACTAGCAGACGAGCAGTACTTC
>14|-|TRBV10-1|TRBJ1-5|few
CASSVSGQNQPQHF
TGCGCCAGCAGTGTATCAGGGCAGAATCAGCCCCAGCATTTT